This T cell receptor (beta chain) appears in the sequencing data of a study of breast tumors, draining lymph nodes, adjacent tissues. Study-wide points: Tumors had less TCR diversity than lymph nodes, more than nontumor tissue. Data fit most tumor T cells coming from lymph node, expanding in tumor.

The lymph nodes were axillary draining lymph nodes from breast cancer patients. CDR1 and CDR2 (germline): SNHLY, FYNNEI. V lost 7 bases and J 4 bases, leaving 20 bases between the germline ends. The CDR3 totals 15 residues. For this clonotype: Its antigen is not known. Given a much more abundant clone one base away, this may be a read error.

One entry per CDR3 protein, called by TCRdb with MiXCR from the multiplex PCR reads. The sample lists around 150,000 distinct CDR3 sequences, 20% to 25% occurring once. The origin of this receptor is a female donor with breast cancer. Some clones in this sample may be carry-over from other donors' samples. What was sequenced was axillary lymph node tissue. This sequence joins TRBV2 and TRBJ2-7; perhaps TRBD2 as D (7 bases). The CDR3 DNA is TGTGCCAGCAACCTAGGGGGGGCTCCAAAATACGAGCAGTACTTC. Protein product: CASNLGGAPKYEQYF. The full variable domain, its missing parts supplied by reference TRBV2 and TRBJ2-7, is EPEVTQTPSHQVTQMGQEVILRCVPISNHLYFYWYRQILGQKVEFLVSFYNNEISEKSEIFDDQFSVERPDGSNFTLKIRSTKLEDSAMYFCASNLGGAPKYEQYFGPGTRLTVT.